These 6 T cell receptor beta chains originate from one sample sequenced in a study of patients and donors after allogeneic stem cell transplantation. A single record per CDR3 protein comes from TCRdb applying MiXCR to the RT-PCR reads. The table lists roughly 940,000 distinct CDR3 sequences, about 20% of them singletons. What was sequenced was blood, either unsorted or a sorted T cell fraction (not recorded which). Receptors were obtained from a human donor who was either an allogeneic HSCT recipient or a stem cell or donor lymphocyte infusion donor (not recorded which). It is not recorded whose cells these are; they may come from a transplant donor.

In its sample, this clonotype was seen a few times. The chain carries TRBV14 and TRBJ2-7; TRBD2 matches 7 bases. This CDR3 has 14 residues. Trimming cost V 0 bases and J 6 bases; bases outside gene matches: 5. The germline V gene has CDR1 SGHDN and CDR2 FVKESK. CDR3 DNA: TGTGCCAGCAGCCAAGATCTAAGCGGGGCCGAGCAGTACTTC. Translated, it gives CASSQDLSGAEQYF. Looking up the rest from reference TRBV14 and TRBJ2-7 gives the full variable domain: EAGVTQFPSHSVIEKGQTVTLRCDPISGHDNLYWYRRVMGKEIKFLLHFVKESKQDESGMPNNRFLAERTGGTYSTLKVQPAELEDSGVYFCASSQDLSGAEQYFGPGTRLTVT.

A few counts support this clonotype. This chain's CDR3 is CSVERVGQQFF. The DNA for the CDR3 is TGCAGCGTTGAAAGGGTGGGTCAGCAGTTCTTC. This chain connects TRBV29-1 to TRBJ2-1; D is unresolved. Germline CDR1 and CDR2: SQVTM and ANQGSEA. The CDR3 contains 11 residues. V gave up 2 bases and J gave up 11 bases, with 10 bases separating them.

This clonotype occurred a few times. The V gene is TRBV12-3 or TRBV12-4, the J gene TRBJ2-3; 10 bases line up with TRBD2. The CDR3 runs 16 residues. V dropped 3 bases and J dropped 2; count of bases not matched to a gene: 5. Here the CDR3 reads CASSFDLAGVTDTQYF. The CDR3 bases are TGTGCCAGCAGTTTTGATCTAGCGGGGGTCACAGATACGCAGTATTTT.

The chain recombines TRBV5-1 with TRBJ2-7, with D unresolved. CDR1 is SGHRS, CDR2 YFSETQ, per germline. V was cut by 5 bases and J by 6 bases, with 18 bases left in between. The CDR3 spans 14 residues. Written as DNA, the CDR3 is TGCGCCAGCAGTTTAGGGTGGGTTGCCTCCGAGCAGTACTTC. Its translation is CASSLGWVASEQYF.

This clonotype showed up many times. The V and J genes are TRBV10-3 and TRBJ2-5, with D perhaps given as TRBD1 or TRBD2 (5 bases each). The germline gives CDR1 ENHRY, CDR2 SYGVKD. V was pared by 5 bases and J by 3 bases, with 16 bases between. The CDR3 totals 15 residues. The CDR3 sequence is CAISSTGTSEETQYF. CDR3 bases: TGTGCCATCAGTTCCACCGGGACGTCCGAAGAGACCCAGTACTTC.

This clonotype came up many times. The rearrangement links TRBV5-1 to TRBJ1-2; D unresolved. V lost 4 bases, J lost 4 bases, and 14 bases lay in between. From germline, CDR1 is SGHRS and CDR2 YFSETQ. The CDR3 sequence is 14 residues long. The CDR3 sequence: CASSPPGAGYGYTF. CDR3 in DNA: TGCGCCAGCAGCCCTCCAGGAGCTGGCTATGGCTACACCTTC.